The sequence of this T cell receptor beta chain was determined in a study of molecular identifiers for immune sequencing clone quantification. Study background: Naive CD8 cell RNA, from approximately 20,000 or 100,000 cells, was split five ways in replicates, with four sequenced.

This CDR3 has 15 residues. V shed 4 bases and J 6 bases; nucleotides not matched to a gene: 10. Germline V gene lookup returns CDR1 SGHRS and CDR2 YFSETQ. TCRdb reprocessed the PCR reads with MiXCR, giving one entry per CDR3 protein. The table lists about 500,000 distinct CDR3 sequences, about a fifth of them singletons, with under 0.85% in the top ten. Specimen: naive CD8+ T cells from blood, with Jurkat cell RNA spiked in. Subset here: FACS-sorted CD8+CD4-CCR7+CD45RA+ naive T cells. The genes are TRBV5-1 and TRBJ2-7; TRBD1 matches at 10 bases. This TCR was recovered from a human donor in good health. Some libraries in this study had Jurkat cell RNA spiked in. The CDR3 DNA follows: TGCGCCAGCAGCCTTTCCGGCGGGACAGGGGCCGAGCAGTACTTC. Translating it yields CASSLSGGTGAEQYF.